This T cell receptor (beta chain) came from a study of blood T cells in healthy people across ages. A second 7 to 11 cycle PCR used barcoded and J-beta primers. TCRdb reprocessed the 5' RACE reads via MiXCR and lists one record per CDR3 protein. Among some 550,000 distinct CDR3 sequences, roughly 43% were seen once, and the ten largest hold under 30%. This clonotype was found a few times. Germline CDR1 and CDR2: MNHEY and SVGEGT. The CDR3 is 15 amino acids. Trimming removed 2 bases at V and 2 bases at J, with 7 bases between. The receptor was derived from a man aged 80 or over in good health. The chain couples TRBV6-2 or TRBV6-3 to TRBJ2-6; D ambiguous. Input material: blood. CDR3 amino acids: CASSYRPPGANVLTF. Written as DNA, the CDR3 is TGTGCCAGCAGTTACCGGCCACCTGGGGCCAACGTCCTGACTTTC.